A single sample is the source of the 5 T cell receptor beta chains below, sequenced in a study of CDR3 diversity in severe acne. TCRdb independently ran MiXCR on the PCR reads; one entry per CDR3 protein. Of almost 85,000 distinct CDR3 sequences listed, 50% to 65% were seen once; the top ten hold approximately 14%. The sequenced material came from blood. All receptors come from a male donor in good health, without acne.

The chain employs TRBV15 and TRBJ2-3; 8 positions match TRBD1. This CDR3 region has 18 residues. The V and J ends lost 6 bases and 0 bases, in that order; junction bases with no gene match: 14. Germline assignment: CDR1 LNHNV and CDR2 YYDKDF (reference sequence). CDR3 in DNA: TGTGCCACCAGTCCGGACAGGGAGTTGAGCGGGAGCACAGATACGCAGTATTTT. Protein: CATSPDRELSGSTDTQYF.

This clonotype was detected many times. This chain links TRBV4-2 with TRBJ2-3; 9 positions agree with TRBD2. The CDR3 sequence is 15 residues long. CDR1 is LGHNA and CDR2 is YNFKEQ in the germline V gene. Losses at the gene ends were 4 bases for V and 1 base for J; bases not matched to a gene: 3. CDR3 sequence (DNA): TGTGCCAGCAGCCCTAGACTAGCGGGCACAGATACGCAGTATTTT. It codes for CASSPRLAGTDTQYF.

The rearrangement uses TRBV5-6 and TRBJ1-2, with D perhaps matching TRBD1 (5 bases). The CDR3 consists of 15 residues. The V end lost 4 bases, the J end lost 0 bases, and 13 bases lay between the germline ends. Germline values: CDR1 SGHDT, CDR2 YYEEEE. CDR3 in amino acids: CASSHWGGANYGYTF. The CDR3, as DNA: TGTGCCAGCAGCCATTGGGGGGGGGCTAACTATGGCTACACCTTC.

The chain joins TRBV7-2 to TRBJ2-7; D gene ambiguous. Germline lookup yields CDR1 SGHTA and CDR2 FQGNSA. The V and J ends lost 6 bases and 4 bases respectively, with 13 bases between them. The CDR3 loop spans 13 amino acids. The CDR3 DNA is TGTGCCAGCAGTATCCTCCCCCCGTACGAGCAGTACTTC. Translation gives CASSILPPYEQYF. Filled out from reference TRBV7-2 and TRBJ2-7, the complete variable domain reads GAGVSQSPSNKVTEKGKDVELRCDPISGHTALYWYRQSLGQGLEFLIYFQGNSAPDKSGLPSDRFSAERTGGSVSTLTIQRTQQEDSAVYLCASSILPPYEQYFGPGTRLTVT.

In this sample, this clonotype turned up once. The chain combines TRBV20-1 with TRBJ2-7; D unresolved. CDR3 length: 13 amino acids. Looked up from germline, CDR1 is DFQATT and CDR2 is SNEGSKA (reference sequence). Trimming removed 3 bases at V and 0 bases at J, with 9 bases between. The CDR3 loop is CSASGGSSYEQYF. Written as DNA, the CDR3 is TGCAGTGCTAGTGGCGGCAGCTCCTACGAGCAGTACTTC.